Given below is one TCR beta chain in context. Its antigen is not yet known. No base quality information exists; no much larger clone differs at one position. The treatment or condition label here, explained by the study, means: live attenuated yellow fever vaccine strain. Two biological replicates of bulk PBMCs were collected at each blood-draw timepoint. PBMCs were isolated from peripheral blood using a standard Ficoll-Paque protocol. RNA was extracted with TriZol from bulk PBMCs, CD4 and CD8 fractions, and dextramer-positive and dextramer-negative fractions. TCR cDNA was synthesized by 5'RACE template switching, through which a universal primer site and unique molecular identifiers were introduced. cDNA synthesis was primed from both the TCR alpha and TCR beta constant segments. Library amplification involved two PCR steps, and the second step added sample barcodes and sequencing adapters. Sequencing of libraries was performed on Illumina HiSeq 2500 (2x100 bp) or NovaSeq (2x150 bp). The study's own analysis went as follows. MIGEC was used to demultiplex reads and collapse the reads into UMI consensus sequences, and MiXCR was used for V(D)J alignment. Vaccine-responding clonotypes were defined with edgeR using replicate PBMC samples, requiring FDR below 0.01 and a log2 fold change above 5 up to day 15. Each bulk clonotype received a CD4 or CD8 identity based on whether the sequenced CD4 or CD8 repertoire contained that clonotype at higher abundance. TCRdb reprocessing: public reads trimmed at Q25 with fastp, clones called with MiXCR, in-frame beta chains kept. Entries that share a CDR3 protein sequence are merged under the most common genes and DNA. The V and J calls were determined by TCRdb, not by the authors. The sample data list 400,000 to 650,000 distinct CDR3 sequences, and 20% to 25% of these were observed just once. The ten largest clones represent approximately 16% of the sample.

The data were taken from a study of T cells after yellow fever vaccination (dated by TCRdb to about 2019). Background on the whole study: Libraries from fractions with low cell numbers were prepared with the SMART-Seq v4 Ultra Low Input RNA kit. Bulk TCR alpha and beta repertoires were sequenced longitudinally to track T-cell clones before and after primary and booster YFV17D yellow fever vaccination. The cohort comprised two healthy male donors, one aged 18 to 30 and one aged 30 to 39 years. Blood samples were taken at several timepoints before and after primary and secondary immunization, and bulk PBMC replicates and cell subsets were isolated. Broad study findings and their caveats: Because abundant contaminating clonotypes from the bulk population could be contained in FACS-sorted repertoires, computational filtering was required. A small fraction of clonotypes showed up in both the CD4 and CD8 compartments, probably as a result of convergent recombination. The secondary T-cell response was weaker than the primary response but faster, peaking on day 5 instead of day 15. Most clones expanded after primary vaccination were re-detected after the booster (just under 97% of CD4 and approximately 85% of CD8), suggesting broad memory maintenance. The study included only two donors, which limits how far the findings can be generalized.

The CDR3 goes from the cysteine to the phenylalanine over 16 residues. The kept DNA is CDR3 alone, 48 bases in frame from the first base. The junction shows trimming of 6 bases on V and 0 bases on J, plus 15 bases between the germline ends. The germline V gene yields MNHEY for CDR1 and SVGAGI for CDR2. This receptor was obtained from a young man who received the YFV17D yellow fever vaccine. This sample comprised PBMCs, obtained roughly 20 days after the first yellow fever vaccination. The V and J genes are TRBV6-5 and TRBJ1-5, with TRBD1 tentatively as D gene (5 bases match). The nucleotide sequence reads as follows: TGTGCCAGCAGATACGGACACCCTTATAGCAATCAGCCCCAGCATTTT. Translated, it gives CASRYGHPYSNQPQHF.